Listed below are T cell receptor beta chains from one sample, sequenced in a study of blood T cell repertoires in COVID-19. Sequenced by immunoSEQ multiplex PCR; TCRdb stores in-frame clones only, minus some. The sample includes fewer than 4,000 clones, over 70% seen only once; the top ten take around two fifths. Sequencing used peripheral blood. All receptors derive from a human donor in a cohort sampled during active COVID-19. The CDR3 runs from the conserved cysteine through the conserved F or W. A D gene is named only where the DNA matches it firmly. A clone size is listed for some rows: how often the clone was seen (once, few, many), or a class if it is expanded.

CDR3	DNA	V	size	J	D
CASSRTTSRTGRRNTEAFF	TGTGCCAGCAGTAGAACTACCTCCAGGACAGGAAGGAGGAACACTGAAGCTTTCTTT	TRBV28	-	TRBJ1-1	TRBD1
CASSAGQIYEQYF	TGTGCCAGCAGCGCGGGACAGATCTACGAGCAGTACTTC	TRBV11-2	-	TRBJ2-7	-
CASSPLGTDTQYF	TGTGCCAGCAGCCCACTTGGCACAGATACGCAGTATTTT	TRBV7-7	-	TRBJ2-3	-
CARGGESQETQYF	TGTGCCCGCGGCGGGGAGAGCCAAGAGACCCAGTACTTC	TRBV30	-	TRBJ2-5	-
CASSLREGTGASYNSPLHF	TGTGCCAGCAGCTTAAGGGAAGGGACAGGAGCTTCCTATAATTCACCCCTCCACTTT	TRBV7-2	-	TRBJ1-6	TRBD1
CAWNAGGGTEAFF	TGTGCCTGGAATGCGGGAGGGGGCACTGAAGCTTTCTTT	TRBV30	few	TRBJ1-1	-
CASSQLAGVGTQYF	TGTGCCAGCAGCCAACTAGCGGGGGTTGGGACCCAGTACTTC	TRBV3-1/TRBV3-2	few	TRBJ2-5	TRBD2
CASNSRVSGSPLHF	TGCGCCAGCAACTCCAGGGTCTCTGGTTCACCCCTCCACTTT	TRBV4-3	-	TRBJ1-6	-
CASFGDTQYF	TGTGCCAGTTTCGGAGATACGCAGTATTTT	TRBV19	medium-sized	TRBJ2-3	-
CASSPGASGFSYNEQFF	TGTGCCAGCAGCCCAGGGGCTAGCGGGTTCTCCTACAATGAGCAGTTCTTC	TRBV11-3	-	TRBJ2-1	TRBD2
CSVAGVPELEQFF	TGCAGCGTCGCGGGGGTCCCGGAATTAGAGCAGTTCTTC	TRBV29-1	-	TRBJ2-1	TRBD2
CASSRDRGTEAFF	TGTGCCAGCAGCCGGGACAGGGGTACTGAAGCTTTCTTT	TRBV7-3	-	TRBJ1-1	TRBD1
CAISEPGQTRRGYTF	TGTGCCATCAGTGAGCCAGGACAGACCCGGCGGGGCTACACCTTC	TRBV10-3	-	TRBJ1-2	-
CASSLRGMSRETQYF	TGTGCCAGCAGCTTAAGGGGAATGTCGCGTGAGACCCAGTACTTC	TRBV7-2	-	TRBJ2-5	-
CASSVAAGPRYEQYF	TGTGCCAGTAGTGTAGCGGCGGGACCTCGCTACGAGCAGTACTTC	TRBV19	-	TRBJ2-7	-
CAWSTGVTGANVLTF	TGTGCCTGGAGTACAGGGGTAACGGGGGCCAACGTCCTGACTTTC	TRBV30	-	TRBJ2-6	TRBD1
CATARGDTEAFF	TGTGCCACCGCTAGGGGTGACACTGAAGCTTTCTTT	TRBV7-9	once	TRBJ1-1	-
CASRVQGYTGELFF	TGTGCCAGCAGAGTACAGGGTTACACCGGGGAGCTGTTTTTT	TRBV28	-	TRBJ2-2	-
CASSLLNGGTGELFF	TGTGCCAGCAGCCTATTGAACGGCGGCACCGGGGAGCTGTTTTTT	TRBV5-4	-	TRBJ2-2	-
CATSSWGGEETQYF	TGTGCCACCAGCAGTTGGGGAGGGGAAGAGACCCAGTACTTC	TRBV15	-	TRBJ2-5	TRBD2
CAWKAIGNTIYF	TGTGCCTGGAAAGCGATTGGAAACACCATATATTTT	TRBV30	-	TRBJ1-3	-
CASSEALRTGFSSRGHGYTF	TGTGCCAGCAGTGAAGCGCTTCGGACAGGCTTCTCTTCTAGAGGGCATGGCTACACCTTC	TRBV6-1	-	TRBJ1-2	TRBD1
CASSAGGGPDTQYF	TGTGCCAGCAGCGCAGGAGGAGGTCCAGATACGCAGTATTTT	TRBV9	-	TRBJ2-3	-
CASRLTIGEKLFF	TGTGCCAGCAGGCTGACGATCGGGGAAAAACTGTTTTTT	TRBV11-1	-	TRBJ1-4	-
CASRRGTGDYGYTF	TGTGCCAGCAGGAGGGGGACAGGGGACTATGGCTACACCTTC	TRBV6-5	once	TRBJ1-2	TRBD1
CASSLGQTNEKLFF	TGTGCCAGCAGCTTGGGACAGACTAATGAAAAACTGTTTTTT	TRBV13	once	TRBJ1-4	TRBD1
CASSYPARQGAYGYTF	TGTGCCAGCAGTTACCCAGCGCGACAGGGTGCCTATGGCTACACCTTC	TRBV6-2/TRBV6-3	-	TRBJ1-2	TRBD1
CASLGDAQYF	TGTGCCAGTTTGGGCGATGCGCAGTATTTT	TRBV19	-	TRBJ2-3	-
CSAWTGDYGYTF	TGCAGCGCCTGGACAGGGGACTATGGCTACACCTTC	TRBV29-1	few	TRBJ1-2	TRBD1
CSVDNGGYGYTF	TGCAGCGTTGATAACGGGGGCTATGGCTACACCTTC	TRBV29-1	once	TRBJ1-2	-
CASSRDRGNTEAFF	TGTGCCAGCAGTCGGGACAGGGGGAACACTGAAGCTTTCTTT	TRBV6-2/TRBV6-3	-	TRBJ1-1	TRBD1
CASSARDRVGWDTIYF	TGTGCCAGCAGCGCCCGGGACAGGGTTGGTTGGGACACCATATATTTT	TRBV12-1	-	TRBJ1-3	-
CASSSQGPPPYEQYF	TGTGCCAGCAGCTCACAGGGTCCCCCCCCCTACGAGCAGTACTTC	TRBV7-2	-	TRBJ2-7	-
CSVDSRRVTDTQYF	TGCAGCGTTGATTCTCGCAGGGTAACAGATACGCAGTATTTT	TRBV29-1	-	TRBJ2-3	-
CASSLNPEGNTEAFF	TGTGCCAGCAGTTTAAACCCAGAGGGGAACACTGAAGCTTTCTTT	TRBV27	-	TRBJ1-1	-
CASSPGQGKNSPLHF	TGTGCCAGCAGCCCGGGACAGGGGAAAAATTCACCCCTCCACTTT	TRBV9	-	TRBJ1-6	TRBD1
CASRIDGIGGTEAFF	TGTGCCAGTAGGATAGACGGGATCGGTGGGACTGAAGCTTTCTTT	TRBV19	few	TRBJ1-1	-
CASSFPTGTEAFF	TGTGCCAGCAGCTTCCCGACGGGGACTGAAGCTTTCTTT	TRBV5-5	-	TRBJ1-1	-
CASSLVGLAGVTDTQYF	TGTGCCAGCAGCTTAGTTGGACTAGCGGGGGTCACAGATACGCAGTATTTT	TRBV13	-	TRBJ2-3	TRBD2
CASSTGFYTDTQYF	TGTGCCAGCAGTACGGGATTCTACACAGATACGCAGTATTTT	TRBV6-4	once	TRBJ2-3	-
CASSHGQGVTDGELFF	TGTGCCAGCAGCCATGGACAGGGGGTGACTGACGGGGAGCTGTTTTTT	TRBV9	-	TRBJ2-2	TRBD1
CASSLGRTSVLAKNIQYF	TGTGCCAGCAGCTTAGGGCGGACTTCCGTCTTAGCCAAAAACATTCAGTACTTC	TRBV7-8	-	TRBJ2-4	-
CASSQDKEGGYGYTF	TGCGCCAGCAGCCAAGATAAGGAGGGAGGCTATGGCTACACCTTC	TRBV4-1	few	TRBJ1-2	-
CASSHDRGGSGPLHF	TGTGCCAGCAGTCACGACAGGGGTGGTAGCGGACCCCTCCACTTT	TRBV28	-	TRBJ1-6	TRBD1
CATSRETRYSNQPQHF	TGTGCCACCAGCAGAGAGACAAGGTATAGCAATCAGCCCCAGCATTTT	TRBV15	-	TRBJ1-5	-
CASSSYRTTNEKLFF	TGTGCCAGCAGTTCCTACAGAACAACTAATGAAAAACTGTTTTTT	TRBV6-5	-	TRBJ1-4	-
CASSVMAGQENTEAFF	TGTGCCAGCAGCGTAATGGCCGGACAGGAGAACACTGAAGCTTTCTTT	TRBV9	-	TRBJ1-1	TRBD1
CASSFYRDSNTDTQYF	TGTGCCAGCAGTTTTTACCGGGACAGCAACACAGATACGCAGTATTTT	TRBV5-6	-	TRBJ2-3	TRBD1
CATSSSGSDYGYTF	TGTGCCACCAGCTCAAGTGGCTCAGACTATGGCTACACCTTC	TRBV24-1	-	TRBJ1-2	-
CASSQGHGTGGTEAFF	TGCGCCAGCAGCCAAGGCCACGGGACAGGGGGCACTGAAGCTTTCTTT	TRBV4-1	once	TRBJ1-1	TRBD1
CASSATAANSPLHF	TGTGCCAGCAGTGCGACAGCCGCCAATTCACCCCTCCACTTT	TRBV2	-	TRBJ1-6	-
CASSLQGESNEKLFF	TGTGCCAGCAGCTTACAGGGGGAATCTAATGAAAAACTGTTTTTT	TRBV5-4	-	TRBJ1-4	TRBD1
CASSILRDYGYTF	TGTGCCAGTAGTATACTCAGGGACTATGGCTACACCTTC	TRBV19	once	TRBJ1-2	-